This TCR beta chain derives from a study of response to subunit inactivated influenza vaccine. TCRdb redid the calling of the RT-PCR reads with MiXCR, one entry per CDR3 protein. The sample lists some 500,000 distinct CDR3 sequences; about 15% were seen once. Trimming stripped 4 bases from V and 3 bases from J, with 13 bases between. The CDR3 sequence is 15 residues long. Germline CDR1 and CDR2: LGHDT and YNNKEL (reference sequence). The specimen was CD4+ T cells sorted from PBMCs, collected about 23 months after vaccination. The clonotype originates from a man between 50 and 69 years old who received an inactivated influenza vaccine. The gene calls are TRBV3-1 and TRBJ2-1, with D perhaps matching TRBD2 (7 bases). The CDR3 DNA reads TGTGCCAGCAGCCCCGGGCGGGGGCTCTACAATGAGCAGTTCTTC. Its translation: CASSPGRGLYNEQFF.